The 32 T cell receptor beta chains presented below share a single source sample, sequenced in a study of T cells in women clearing cervical HPV infection. Data came from immunoSEQ multiplex PCR; TCRdb stores just in-frame clones and leaves some out. This repertoire includes tens of thousands of clones. Sequencing input: blood buffy coat. Every receptor here comes from a woman between 18 and 75 years old with a cervical HPV16 infection that either progressed to CIN3+ or cleared (not recorded which).

As concerns this clone: The CDR3 end lies 3 residues beyond the end of the read and is filled in from the germline J gene. The chain couples TRBV2 to TRBJ2-2; possibly TRBD2 for D (5 bases). Germline values: CDR1 SNHLY, CDR2 FYNNEI. The CDR3 sequence is 17 residues long. V lost 10 bases, J lost 1 base, and 22 bases lay in between. The sequenced part of the CDR3 DNA is TGTGCCACCAATCGCTTTAGCGAAGGGCTGAACACCGGGGAG. Encoded protein: CATNRFSEGLNTGE. The full-length CDR3 reads as CATNRFSEGLNTGELFF.

Note on this clone: The read terminates 3 residues before the CDR3 end, so the remaining end is supplied by the germline J gene. The chain has TRBV18 and TRBJ2-3; 8 nucleotides align to TRBD2. The CDR3 consists of 17 residues. V gave up 6 bases and J gave up 7 bases; unmatched junction bases: 18. Germline V lookup: CDR1 KGHSH, CDR2 LQKENI. Here the CDR3 reads CASSPEVSSGRQNTQYF. The DNA read from the CDR3 is TGTGCCAGCTCCCCCGAGGTCTCGAGCGGGAGACAAAATACG.

CDR3 bases read: TGTGCCTGGAGTGCAGAACAGGTATACAATCAGCCG. Translating it yields CAWSAEQVYNQP. The CDR3 in full is CAWSAEQVYNQPQYF. The chain employs TRBV30 and TRBJ2-3; the D gene is possibly TRBD1 (5 bases). The read terminates 3 residues ahead of where the CDR3 ends, so the germline J gene completes it. Germline CDR1 GTSNPN, CDR2 SVGIG (reference sequence). This CDR3 has 15 residues.

The covered CDR3 bases are TGTGCCAGCAGACAGGGACTAGCGGTCCAAGAGACG. This gives the protein CASRQGLAVQET. The complete CDR3 protein is CASRQGLAVQETQYF. The V call is TRBV7-9, the J call TRBJ2-3; 11 nucleotides align to TRBD2. The read is 3 residues too short to cover the CDR3 end, so that end is filled in from the germline J gene. The CDR3 sequence is 15 residues long. Germline assignment: CDR1 SEHNR and CDR2 FQNEAQ (reference sequence). Full variable domain (missing parts from reference TRBV7-9 and TRBJ2-3): DTGVSQNPRHKITKRGQNVTFRCDPISEHNRLYWYRQTLGQGPEFLTYFQNEAQLEKSRLLSDRFSAERPKGSFSTLEIQRTEQGDSAMYLCASRQGLAVQETQYFGPGTRLTVL.

The CDR3 spells CASSQRTDNTGELFF. The CDR3 DNA, read in part, is TGTGCCAGCTCTCAGAGGACAGACAACACCGGGGAG. This chain connects TRBV18 to TRBJ2-2; tentative D call: TRBD1 (6 bases). The read terminates 3 residues ahead of where the CDR3 ends, so the germline J gene completes it. Germline values: CDR1 KGHSH, CDR2 LQKENI. This CDR3 has 15 amino acids. The V gene lost 6 bases and the J gene lost 2 bases, with 13 bases spanning the gap.

Points on this clone: The read finishes 3 residues shy of the CDR3 end, and the germline J gene is used to complete it. This sequence joins TRBV6-2 or TRBV6-3 and TRBJ2-5; D is unresolved. V lost 0 bases and J lost 1, with 12 bases in between. The germline gives CDR1 MNHEY, CDR2 SVGEGT. The CDR3 extends over 16 amino acids. CDR3: CASSYSAGSLQETQYF. CDR3 DNA (partial): TGTGCCAGCAGTTACTCAGCCGGGTCACTCCAAGAGACC.

Concerning this clone itself: Read sequence stops 3 residues before the CDR3 end, and the germline J gene provides the missing end. The chain uses TRBV20-1 and TRBJ2-3; the match to TRBD2 covers 10 bases. The CDR3 is 16 amino acids. Germline V lookup: CDR1 DFQATT, CDR2 SNEGSKA (reference sequence). With 7 bases clipped from V and 6 bases from J, the junction kept 16 bases outside the gene matches. CDR3 sequence: CSVEDLAGVVRDTQYF. The covered CDR3 bases are TGCAGTGTTGAAGACCTAGCGGGAGTAGTTCGGGATACG.

Comments on this clone: The junction and the germline gene differ at one end; a read error may be behind it. CDR3 region: CSVGSQGLTMGDYGYTF. CDR3 DNA, as far as it was read: TGCAGCGTTGGTAGTCAAGGTCTAACTATGGGCGACTATGGT. The chain couples TRBV29-1 to TRBJ1-2; no clear D gene. Read coverage stops 3 residues before the CDR3 terminus; the germline J gene supplies the remainder. Looked up from germline, CDR1 is SQVTM and CDR2 is ANQGSEA. This CDR3 has 17 residues.

Comment on this clone: The read halts 3 residues ahead of the CDR3 end, with the missing end drawn from the germline J gene. The chain couples TRBV19 to TRBJ2-1; D might be TRBD1 (5 bases). The CDR3 is made up of 13 amino acids. Trimming shortened V by 7 bases and J by 5 bases, and 12 bases separated the two germline ends. Germline lookup yields CDR1 LNHDA and CDR2 SQIVND (reference sequence). The part of the CDR3 DNA that was read is TGTGCCAGTACCCCGGACACTAACAATGAG. Amino acids: CASTPDTNNE. The entire CDR3 sequence reads CASTPDTNNEQFF.

Comment on this clone: The CDR3 end falls 3 residues outside the read, so it is completed with the germline J gene. The chain carries TRBV30 and TRBJ2-7, with D possibly called TRBD1 or TRBD2 (5 bases each). The V end lost 1 base, the J end lost 3 bases, and 13 bases lay between the germline ends. The CDR3 has 14 amino acids. Germline values: CDR1 GTSNPN, CDR2 SVGIG (reference sequence). Incomplete CDR3 DNA: TGTGCCTGGAGTGGGTCAGGGAGATACTACGAG. Its translation: CAWSGSGRYYE. The full CDR3 protein is CAWSGSGRYYEQYF. Filled out from reference TRBV30 and TRBJ2-7, the complete variable domain reads SQTIHQWPATLVQPVGSPLSLECTVEGTSNPNLYWYRQAAGRGLQLLFYSVGIGQISSEVPQNLSASRPQDRQFILSSKKLLLSDSGFYLCAWSGSGRYYEQYFGPGTRLTVT.

With regard to this clone: The read falls 3 residues short of the CDR3 end, and the missing part is taken from the germline J gene. The chain carries TRBV18 and TRBJ2-1; no clear D. V gave up 3 bases and J gave up 6 bases, with 9 bases separating them. Per germline, CDR1 KGHSH and CDR2 LQKENI. CDR3 length: 13 residues. The CDR3 bases that were read are TGTGCCAGCTCACCTCTATTTGGCAATGAG. It encodes CASSPLFGNE. The complete CDR3 protein is CASSPLFGNEQFF.

Notes on this clone: Sequencing ends 3 residues short of the CDR3 end; the germline J gene provides the rest. J is TRBJ2-5 and V is TRBV10-3, with TRBD2 identical over 9 bases. Trimming at V came to 0 bases and at J to 2 bases, leaving 10 bases not matched to a gene. There are 18 residues in the CDR3. Germline V gene lookup returns CDR1 ENHRY and CDR2 SYGVKD. The CDR3: CAISESRLAGVHQETQYF. The DNA read from the CDR3 is TGTGCCATCAGTGAGTCCCGCTTAGCGGGAGTGCATCAAGAGACC.

With respect to this clone: With the read ending 3 residues before the CDR3 end, the germline J gene is used to fill in that end. The V and J genes are TRBV6-2 or TRBV6-3 and TRBJ1-1; D gene ambiguous. Trimming pared 8 bases from V and 1 base from J, leaving 11 bases between. Germline-derived CDR1 and CDR2 are MNHEY and SVGEGT. This CDR3 contains 13 residues. The CDR3 sequence: CASGPTANTEAFF. CDR3 bases read: TGTGCCAGCGGCCCCACAGCGAACACTGAA.

Details on this clone: The read finishes 3 residues shy of the CDR3 end, and the germline J gene is used to complete it. The chain couples TRBV7-2 to TRBJ1-4, with 10 nucleotides matching TRBD1. In germline, CDR1 is SGHTA, CDR2 FQGNSA. V dropped 3 bases and J dropped 4; count of bases not matched to a gene: 2. The CDR3 runs 15 residues. The CDR3 DNA, read in part, is TGTGCCAGCAGCTTTAGGGACAGGGGTAATGAAAAA. Translating gives CASSFRDRGNEK. The complete CDR3 sequence is CASSFRDRGNEKLFF. Looking up the rest from reference TRBV7-2 and TRBJ1-4 gives the full variable domain: GAGVSQSPSNKVTEKGKDVELRCDPISGHTALYWYRQSLGQGLEFLIYFQGNSAPDKSGLPSDRFSAERTGGSVSTLTIQRTQQEDSAVYLCASSFRDRGNEKLFFGSGTQLSVL.

CDR3 region: CSAREGTGEAFF. CDR3 DNA (partial): TGCAGTGCTAGAGAGGGGACAGGGGAA. The rearrangement links TRBV20-1 to TRBJ1-1, with 9 bases aligning to TRBD1. The read stops 3 residues short of the end of the CDR3; the missing end is completed from the germline J gene. The CDR3 extends over 12 amino acids. Germline CDR1 and CDR2: DFQATT and SNEGSKA (reference sequence).

Remarks on this clone: Read coverage stops 3 residues before the CDR3 terminus; the germline J gene supplies the remainder. V is TRBV18 and J is TRBJ2-1, with TRBD2 matching 12 bases. The CDR3 has 17 amino acids. From germline, CDR1 is KGHSH and CDR2 LQKENI. The V and J ends lost 3 bases and 4 bases, in that order; junction bases with no gene match: 7. The DNA read from the CDR3 is TGTGCCAGCTCACCCCCCGGGCTAGCGGGAGGGTACAATGAG. Protein: CASSPPGLAGGYNE. The entire CDR3 is CASSPPGLAGGYNEQFF. Combining the CDR3 with reference TRBV18 and TRBJ2-1 gives the whole variable domain NAGVMQNPRHLVRRRGQEARLRCSPMKGHSHVYWYRQLPEEGLKFMVYLQKENIIDESGMPKERFSAEFPKEGPSILRIQQVVRGDSAAYFCASSPPGLAGGYNEQFFGPGTRLTVL.

As concerns this clone: From the germline J gene comes the end of the CDR3, since the read stops 3 residues before it. V gene TRBV7-3 combines with J gene TRBJ2-2; 8 bases fit TRBD1. The CDR3 runs 16 residues. The V gene end was trimmed by 5 bases and the J gene end by 0 bases; junction bases not matched to a gene: 5. The germline V gene encodes CDR1 SGHTA and CDR2 FQGTGA. CDR3 DNA (partial): TGTGCCAGCAGCCCCCAGGGACAGGCGAACACCGGGGAG. The encoded protein is CASSPQGQANTGE. The whole CDR3 sequence is CASSPQGQANTGELFF.

Regarding this clone: The CDR3 end is not reached by the read, which stops 3 residues before it; the germline J gene fills it in. This chain joins TRBV18 and TRBJ1-1, with D perhaps matching TRBD1 (5 bases). Per the germline V gene, CDR1 is KGHSH and CDR2 is LQKENI. The CDR3 loop spans 17 amino acids. The V and J ends lost 3 bases and 0 bases respectively, with 17 bases between them. CDR3 residues: CASSPGGSRFLNTEAFF. The DNA read from the CDR3 is TGTGCCAGCTCACCGGGGGGATCTCGTTTCTTGAACACTGAA.

On this clone: The read terminates 3 residues ahead of where the CDR3 ends, so the germline J gene completes it. The chain uses TRBV5-1 and TRBJ1-1; D ambiguous. With 4 bases removed from V and 1 base from J, the gap between germline ends came to 20 bases. CDR3 length: 17 amino acids. Germline CDR1 is SGHRS and CDR2 is YFSETQ. The CDR3 DNA, read in part, is TGCGCCAGCAGCCCATCAATTACCGGACTGACGAACACTGAA. Protein: CASSPSITGLTNTE. Given in full, the CDR3 is CASSPSITGLTNTEAFF.

Concerning this clone: The DNA ends 3 residues before the CDR3 does, and the rest of the CDR3 is filled in from the germline J gene. This chain joins TRBV6-1 and TRBJ2-3, with TRBD1 as a possible D gene (5 bases). The CDR3 extends over 14 amino acids. CDR1 MNHNS and CDR2 SASEGT come from the germline V gene. The CDR3: CASSEQGLEETQYF. The part of the CDR3 DNA that was read is TGTGCCAGCAGTGAACAGGGTTTAGAAGAGACG.

On this clone: Coverage ceases 3 residues before the CDR3 finishes, and the germline J gene fills in the end. The chain links TRBV6-1 to TRBJ1-2, with TRBD1 matching over 8 bases. Germline V gene lookup returns CDR1 MNHNS and CDR2 SASEGT. The CDR3 runs to 14 residues. V was pared by 3 bases and J by 6 bases, with 6 bases of the junction left unmatched. The DNA read from the CDR3 is TGTGCCAGCAGTGACGGGACAGGACTAAATGGC. Its translation is CASSDGTGLNG. The whole CDR3 protein reads CASSDGTGLNGYTF.

For this clone: Read sequence stops 3 residues before the CDR3 end, and the germline J gene provides the missing end. The chain is built from TRBV7-9 and TRBJ2-2; D is perhaps TRBD1 (6 bases). Trimming pared 1 base from V and 6 bases from J, leaving 9 bases between. Germline CDR1 reads SEHNR; CDR2 reads FQNEAQ (reference sequence). CDR3 size: 14 residues. The sequenced CDR3 bases are TGTGCCAGCAGCTTAGGCAGGGGAGCCGGGGAG. It is translated as CASSLGRGAGE. The full CDR3 protein is CASSLGRGAGELFF.

The covered CDR3 bases are TGTGCCAGCAGTGTCACGGGACAGGGGAAGACAGATACG. It translates to CASSVTGQGKTDT. The entire CDR3 protein reads CASSVTGQGKTDTQYF. J is TRBJ2-3 and V is TRBV6-2 or TRBV6-3, with 10 bases matching TRBD1. The read halts 3 residues ahead of the CDR3 end, with the missing end drawn from the germline J gene. Trimming took 5 bases from V and 3 from J; bases not matched to a gene: 8. The CDR3 length is 16 residues. Per germline, CDR1 MNHEY and CDR2 SVGEGT.

Worth noting for this clone: The read stops 3 residues short of the end of the CDR3; the missing end is completed from the germline J gene. V and J are TRBV5-5 and TRBJ2-7; D gene uncertain. The CDR3 contains 13 residues. Trimming pared 0 bases from V and 2 bases from J, leaving 6 bases between. CDR1 is SGHKS, CDR2 YYEKEE, per germline (reference sequence). The sequenced CDR3 bases are TGTGCCAGCAGCTTGGTTCAGACCTACGAG. Translated: CASSLVQTYE. The CDR3 reads in full as CASSLVQTYEQYF.

Points on this clone: Read coverage stops 3 residues before the CDR3 terminus; the germline J gene supplies the remainder. The V call is TRBV6-2 or TRBV6-3, the J call TRBJ2-5; D not resolved. CDR1 MNHEY and CDR2 SVGEGT come from the germline V gene. Between the trimmed V and J ends, which lost 6 bases and 5 bases, there was a span of 7 bases. The CDR3 runs to 11 residues. The CDR3 loop is CASSPLETQYF. The part of the CDR3 DNA that was read is TGTGCCAGCAGCCCTTTGGAGACC.

As to this clone: Read data end 3 residues before the CDR3 end; the end is taken from the germline J gene. J is TRBJ2-5 and V is TRBV7-8; tentative D call: TRBD1 (7 bases). The CDR3 has 13 amino acids. Germline assignment: CDR1 SGHVS and CDR2 FQNEAQ. V dropped 5 bases and J dropped 6 bases, with 13 bases sitting between them. The DNA read from the CDR3 is TGTGCCAGCAGCGGCCAGGGGGGACAGACC. Protein sequence: CASSGQGGQT. The entire CDR3 protein reads CASSGQGGQTQYF. The whole variable domain, filled in from reference TRBV7-8 and TRBJ2-5, reads GAGVSQSPRYKVAKRGQDVALRCDPISGHVSLFWYQQALGQGPEFLTYFQNEAQLDKSGLPSDRFFAERPEGSVSTLKIQRTQQEDSAVYLCASSGQGGQTQYFGPGTRLLVL.

In the case of this clone: The CDR3 extends 3 residues past the end of the read, so its final part is completed from the germline J gene. The V and J genes are TRBV7-2 and TRBJ1-2; no definite D call. The CDR3 covers 12 residues. V dropped 0 bases and J dropped 5 bases, with 4 bases sitting between them. Germline V lookup: CDR1 SGHTA, CDR2 FQGNSA. The CDR3 loop is CASSLAGYGYTF. The CDR3 DNA, read in part, is TGTGCCAGCAGCTTAGCAGGGTATGGC.

On this clone: The missing CDR3 end, 3 residues past where the read stops, is filled in from the germline J gene. This sequence joins TRBV7-2 and TRBJ2-5, with D possibly being TRBD1 (6 bases). CDR3 size: 13 residues. V was pared by 4 bases and J by 6 bases, with 12 bases between. Germline V gives CDR1 SGHTA, CDR2 FQGNSA. This chain's CDR3 is CASSSNRVQTQYF. CDR3 DNA (partial): TGTGCCAGCAGCTCAAACAGGGTTCAGACC. Full variable domain (remainder filled in from reference TRBV7-2 and TRBJ2-5): GAGVSQSPSNKVTEKGKDVELRCDPISGHTALYWYRQSLGQGLEFLIYFQGNSAPDKSGLPSDRFSAERTGGSVSTLTIQRTQQEDSAVYLCASSSNRVQTQYFGPGTRLLVL.

Concerning this clone: The read halts 3 residues ahead of the CDR3 end, with the missing end drawn from the germline J gene. The chain links TRBV4-2 to TRBJ1-6; TRBD1 is a possible D gene (6 bases). The germline CDR1 and CDR2 sequences are LGHNA and YNFKEQ. The CDR3 length is 19 residues. The ends were cut back, 4 bases at V and 7 bases at J, with 26 bases in the middle. The CDR3 loop is CASSPDGLGPGGGNSPLHF. Partial CDR3 DNA: TGTGCCAGCAGCCCTGATGGTTTGGGGCCGGGAGGGGGAAATTCACCC.

About this clone itself: One junction end disagrees with the germline gene, perhaps due to a read error. The CDR3 is CASSASGGLAETQYF. The DNA read from the CDR3 is TGCGCCAGCAGCGCTAGCGGGGGGCTGGCAGAGACG. The chain links TRBV10-1 to TRBJ2-3, with 11 bases matching TRBD2. The CDR3 end falls 3 residues outside the read, so it is completed with the germline J gene. The germline gives CDR1 WNHNN, CDR2 SYGVQD (reference sequence). CDR3 size: 15 residues.

About this clone: The read stops 3 residues short of the end of the CDR3; the missing end is completed from the germline J gene. The chain uses TRBV6-1 and TRBJ1-1; D is uncertain. The CDR3 loop spans 10 amino acids. Looked up from germline, CDR1 is MNHNS and CDR2 is SASEGT. The CDR3 bases that were read are TGTGCCAGCAGTGGACTTGGA. This codes for CASSGLG. The full CDR3 is CASSGLGAFF.

A note on this clone: The CDR3 extends 3 residues past the end of the read, so its final part is completed from the germline J gene. The chain combines TRBV20-1 with TRBJ2-5; a weak D match, TRBD1 (6 bases). The CDR3 extends over 14 amino acids. The V gene's germline CDR1 is DFQATT and CDR2 SNEGSKA (reference sequence). V shed 3 bases and J shed 5 bases, with 16 bases lying between them. CDR3 bases read: TGCAGTGCTAGCCAACTTCAGGGGTCGGAGACC. It translates to CSASQLQGSET. The whole CDR3 reads CSASQLQGSETQYF.